Shown below are 23 T cell receptor beta chains from a single sample sequenced in a study of cytomegalovirus exposure and HLA in healthy donors. Use of 60 Vbeta and 13 Jbeta primers characterized the PCR. TCRdb's copy holds only in-frame clones and misses some; the assay was immunoSEQ multiplex PCR. The sample shows more than 150,000 clones, around 80% of them seen only once. The sample was PBMCs. All receptors come from a man between 18 and 29 years old in good health and CMV-seronegative.

In its sample, this clone was seen a few times. This rearrangement joins TRBV6-5 to TRBJ1-2; 9 bases agree with TRBD1. The CDR3 runs to 13 residues. CDR1 and CDR2 from the germline V gene are MNHEY and SVGAGI. The V segment lost 2 bases and the J segment 6 bases; nucleotides outside the gene matches: 1. In nucleotides, the CDR3 is TGTGCCAGCAGTTACCGGGACAGGGATGGCTACACCTTC. It specifies CASSYRDRDGYTF.

This clone appeared a few times. The chain links TRBV11-2 to TRBJ1-1, with D possibly matching TRBD1 (5 bases). This CDR3 is built from 14 residues. Trimming took off 1 base at V and 4 bases at J, with 10 bases between the two ends. Germline V CDR1 and CDR2: SGHAT, FQNNGV. The CDR3 coding sequence is TGTGCCAGCAGCTTAGTCGGGGGGACCACTGAAGCTTTCTTT. It codes for CASSLVGGTTEAFF. Variable domain in full (rest from reference TRBV11-2 and TRBJ1-1): EAGVAQSPRYKIIEKRQSVAFWCNPISGHATLYWYQQILGQGPKLLIQFQNNGVVDDSQLPKDRFSAERLKGVDSTLKIQPAKLEDSAVYLCASSLVGGTTEAFFGQGTRLTVV.

This chain joins TRBV15 and TRBJ2-7, with D perhaps matching TRBD2 (6 bases). Germline-derived CDR1 and CDR2 are LNHNV and YYDKDF (reference sequence). The ends were cut back, 7 bases at V and 3 bases at J, with 13 bases in the middle. This CDR3 region has 13 residues. The CDR3 protein is CATTDYPDYEQYF. The CDR3 DNA reads as TGTGCCACCACGGACTACCCAGACTACGAGCAGTACTTC.

The chain couples TRBV29-1 to TRBJ2-3, with D tentatively TRBD2 (5 bases). In germline, CDR1 is SQVTM, CDR2 ANQGSEA. CDR3 size: 11 residues. V was cut by 5 bases and J by 4 bases, with 7 bases left in between. CDR3 loop: CSVQAADTQYF. DNA of the CDR3: TGCAGCGTTCAAGCGGCAGATACGCAGTATTTT.

The chain is built from TRBV7-9 and TRBJ1-1; 11 bases align to TRBD1. This CDR3 is built from 17 residues. Germline CDR1 SEHNR, CDR2 FQNEAQ (reference sequence). V dropped 1 base and J dropped 5; count of bases not matched to a gene: 9. The CDR3 DNA is TGTGCCAGCAGCTTAGGATTTTTGGACAGGGGGCGAACTGAAGCTTTCTTT. This codes for CASSLGFLDRGRTEAFF.

The V gene is TRBV11-3, the J gene TRBJ2-7, with D possibly being TRBD2 (5 bases). The ends were cut back, 7 bases at V and 2 bases at J, with 18 bases in the middle. Germline V gene data show CDR1 as SGHNT and CDR2 as YENEEA. The CDR3 covers 15 residues. The CDR3: CASTLSGGSAYEQYF. CDR3 DNA sequence: TGTGCCAGCACACTAAGCGGAGGCTCCGCCTACGAGCAGTACTTC.

The chain carries TRBV6-6 and TRBJ2-7; tentative D call: TRBD1 (6 bases). CDR3 length equals 15 residues. CDR1 and CDR2 (germline): MNHNY, SVGAGI (reference sequence). With 2 bases removed from V and 3 bases from J, the gap between germline ends came to 14 bases. Written as DNA, the CDR3 is TGTGCCAGCAGTTACACCGGGACAACCGTCTACGAGCAGTACTTC. Translated, it gives CASSYTGTTVYEQYF.

The chain has TRBV5-1 and TRBJ2-7; D uncertain. The CDR3 has 13 amino acids. The germline gives CDR1 SGHRS, CDR2 YFSETQ. The V gene lost 6 bases and the J gene lost 0 bases, with 10 bases spanning the gap. The CDR3 loop reads CASTPGGSYEQYF. For the CDR3, the DNA is TGCGCCAGCACGCCGGGTGGCTCCTACGAGCAGTACTTC.

The chain recombines TRBV29-1 with TRBJ2-1; TRBD2 agrees at 12 bases. CDR1 is SQVTM and CDR2 is ANQGSEA in the germline V gene. Trimming cost V 7 bases and J 4 bases; bases outside gene matches: 5. This CDR3 has 14 residues. This chain's CDR3 is CSALAGGSYNEQFF. Written as DNA, the CDR3 is TGCAGCGCCCTAGCGGGAGGGTCATACAATGAGCAGTTCTTC.

The V call is TRBV6-1, the J call TRBJ2-7; 12 bases align to TRBD2. The CDR3 runs 13 residues. The trim removed 4 bases at V and 6 bases at J, leaving 1 base unmatched. Germline V gives CDR1 MNHNS, CDR2 SASEGT. The CDR3 protein is CASSVTSGSEQYF. Here the CDR3 DNA reads TGTGCCAGCAGTGTGACTAGCGGGAGCGAGCAGTACTTC.

The rearrangement joins TRBV14 to TRBJ2-5; a possible D gene is TRBD1 (6 bases). CDR3 length equals 13 residues. V dropped 6 bases and J dropped 2 bases, with 10 bases sitting between them. Germline CDR1 SGHDN, CDR2 FVKESK. The CDR3 region is CASSATGQETQYF. CDR3 nucleotides: TGTGCCAGCAGTGCGACAGGACAAGAGACCCAGTACTTC.

The chain uses TRBV6-5 and TRBJ2-5, with 12 bases aligning to TRBD1. The CDR3 has 15 residues. V was clipped by 5 bases and J by 5 bases; unmatched bases: 6. Germline V gives CDR1 MNHEY, CDR2 SVGAGI. CDR3 loop: CASSPGQGAAETQYF. The CDR3 DNA follows: TGTGCCAGCAGTCCGGGACAGGGGGCCGCGGAGACCCAGTACTTC.

This clone has more than one count but fewer than ten. The CDR3 here is CASSEPDSYEQYF. Here the CDR3 DNA reads TGTGCCAGCAGTGAACCAGACAGCTACGAGCAGTACTTC. This chain uses TRBV25-1 with TRBJ2-7; maybe TRBD1 (5 bases). Per the germline V gene, CDR1 is MGHDK and CDR2 is SYGVNS. V lost 2 bases and J 3 bases, leaving 8 bases between the germline ends. The CDR3 runs to 13 residues.

The chain is built from TRBV30 and TRBJ1-2, with 7 nucleotides matching TRBD1. CDR3 length: 14 residues. With V trimmed by 4 bases and J by 7 bases, 12 bases remained unmatched. Germline V gives CDR1 GTSNPN, CDR2 SVGIG (reference sequence). The CDR3 nucleotides read TGTGCCTGGACCTTCCCCGGGACAGTGTTTGGCTACACCTTC. Translated: CAWTFPGTVFGYTF.

Only one count was recorded for this clone. This chain connects TRBV28 to TRBJ1-5; 7 bases line up with TRBD1. Germline trimming cut 5 bases from V and 10 bases from J; bases unmatched to any gene: 14. The germline gives CDR1 MDHEN, CDR2 SYDVKM. The CDR3 is 15 amino acids. The CDR3 sequence is CASSPSTGPVRPQHF. The CDR3 DNA follows: TGTGCCAGCAGTCCCTCGACAGGGCCGGTGCGACCCCAGCATTTT.

The chain has TRBV18 and TRBJ1-5; D unresolved. Germline CDR1 and CDR2: KGHSH and LQKENI. Trimming removed 2 bases from V and 3 bases from J, with 8 bases in between. This CDR3 comprises 14 residues. This CDR3 is CASSPEALNQPQHF. As DNA, the CDR3 is TGTGCCAGCTCACCAGAAGCGCTCAATCAGCCCCAGCATTTT. The full variable domain, with the rest looked up from reference TRBV18 and TRBJ1-5, is NAGVMQNPRHLVRRRGQEARLRCSPMKGHSHVYWYRQLPEEGLKFMVYLQKENIIDESGMPKERFSAEFPKEGPSILRIQQVVRGDSAAYFCASSPEALNQPQHFGDGTRLSIL.

In regard to this clone: Other DNA sequences in the same sample also yield this CDR3. The chain's CDR3 is CASSVGTSGAYEQYF. The CDR3 DNA reads TGTGCCAGCAGCGTGGGGACTAGCGGGGCCTACGAGCAGTACTTC. The rearrangement joins TRBV9 to TRBJ2-7; 13 bases are a match to TRBD2. Germline CDR1 SGDLS, CDR2 YYNGEE. The CDR3 covers 15 residues. With V trimmed by 2 bases and J by 2 bases, 1 base remained unmatched.

The rearrangement links TRBV29-1 to TRBJ2-2; D possibly corresponds to TRBD2 (6 bases). Per germline, CDR1 SQVTM and CDR2 ANQGSEA. The CDR3 covers 16 residues. Trimming took 5 bases from V and 1 from J, leaving 17 bases between them. As DNA, the CDR3 is TGCAGCGTTCGGAAGTGGGTCGGGGGGAACACCGGGGAGCTGTTTTTT. Translated, it gives CSVRKWVGGNTGELFF.

J is TRBJ1-1 and V is TRBV6-4; TRBD1 might be the D (6 bases). The CDR3 has 14 amino acids. Trimming pared 2 bases from V and 1 base from J, leaving 8 bases between. Germline V gene lookup returns CDR1 MRHNA and CDR2 SNTAGT. The CDR3 nucleotides read TGTGCCAGCAGTGACGACAGGAAGAACACTGAAGCTTTCTTT. This codes for CASSDDRKNTEAFF.

This rearrangement joins TRBV29-1 to TRBJ2-7, with 7 positions matching TRBD1. V trimming: 7 bases; J trimming: 3 bases; junction bases outside the gene matches: 15. This CDR3 has 15 residues. Germline V lookup: CDR1 SQVTM, CDR2 ANQGSEA. This CDR3 reads CSASSSGTVFYEQYF. In DNA form, the CDR3 reads TGCAGCGCGAGTTCCTCCGGGACAGTATTCTACGAGCAGTACTTC.

The chain employs TRBV7-9 and TRBJ1-2; TRBD1 aligns across 9 bases. V lost 0 bases, J lost 8 bases, and 13 bases stayed unmatched. CDR1 is SEHNR and CDR2 is FQNEAQ in the germline V gene (reference sequence). CDR3 length equals 17 residues. This CDR3 reads CASSLAGTGKSGKGYTF. For the CDR3, the DNA is TGTGCCAGCAGCTTAGCTGGGACAGGGAAGTCCGGGAAGGGCTACACCTTC.

The rearrangement links TRBV2 to TRBJ2-1, with D possibly matching TRBD1 (6 bases). Germline V gene data show CDR1 as SNHLY and CDR2 as FYNNEI. V lost 8 bases and J 4 bases, leaving 15 bases between the germline ends. The CDR3 covers 14 residues. CDR3 amino acids: CASAPGRGYNEQFF. The CDR3 DNA reads TGTGCCAGCGCGCCCGGCAGGGGTTACAATGAGCAGTTCTTC.

This chain connects TRBV7-6 to TRBJ1-3; possible D gene TRBD1, 6 bases. This CDR3 spans 17 amino acids. Germline V lookup: CDR1 SGHVS, CDR2 FNYEAQ. V gave up 0 bases and J gave up 7 bases, with 19 bases separating them. Here the CDR3 reads CASSLAWVQGTRNTIYF. In DNA, the CDR3 is TGTGCCAGCAGCTTAGCGTGGGTACAGGGCACACGGAACACCATATATTTT.